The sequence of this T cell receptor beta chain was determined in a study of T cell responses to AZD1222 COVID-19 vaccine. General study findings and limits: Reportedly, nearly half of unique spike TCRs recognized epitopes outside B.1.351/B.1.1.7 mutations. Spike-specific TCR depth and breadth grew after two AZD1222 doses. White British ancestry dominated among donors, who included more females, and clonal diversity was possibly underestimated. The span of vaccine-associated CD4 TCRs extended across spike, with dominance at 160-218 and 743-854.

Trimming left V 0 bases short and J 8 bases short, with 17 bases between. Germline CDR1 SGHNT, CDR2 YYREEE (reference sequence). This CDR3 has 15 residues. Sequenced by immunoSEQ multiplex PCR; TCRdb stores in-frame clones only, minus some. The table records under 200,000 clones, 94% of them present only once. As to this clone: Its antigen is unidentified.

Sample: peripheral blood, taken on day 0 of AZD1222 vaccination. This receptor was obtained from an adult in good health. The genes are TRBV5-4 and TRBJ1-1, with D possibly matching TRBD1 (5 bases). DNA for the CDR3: TGTGCCAGCAGCTTGGCTCAGGGCACCGCACAAGAAGCTTTCTTT. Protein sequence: CASSLAQGTAQEAFF.